This T cell receptor (beta chain) originates from a study of cytomegalovirus exposure and HLA in healthy donors. General study points: CMV serostatus stood as the only immune exposure information on hand.

Researchers ran the PCR with 60 Vbeta and 13 Jbeta primers. The data were produced by immunoSEQ multiplex PCR, yet TCRdb's version contains in-frame clones alone and is incomplete. This sample has 150,000 to 200,000 clones, with 79% found just once. A few counts support this clone. Its target is unknown. Germline CDR1 and CDR2: MDHEN and SYDVKM. V was pared by 7 bases and J by 0 bases, with 14 bases of the junction left unmatched. CDR3 length equals 17 residues. The rearrangement joins TRBV28 to TRBJ1-1, with TRBD1 matching 7 bases. Sequencing input: PBMCs. This clonotype was sampled from a woman between 45 and 65 years old in good health and CMV-seronegative. CDR3 bases: TGTGCCAGCACTCTTTTGTCAGGGGGACTCCTGAACACTGAAGCTTTCTTT. Translating it yields CASTLLSGGLLNTEAFF.